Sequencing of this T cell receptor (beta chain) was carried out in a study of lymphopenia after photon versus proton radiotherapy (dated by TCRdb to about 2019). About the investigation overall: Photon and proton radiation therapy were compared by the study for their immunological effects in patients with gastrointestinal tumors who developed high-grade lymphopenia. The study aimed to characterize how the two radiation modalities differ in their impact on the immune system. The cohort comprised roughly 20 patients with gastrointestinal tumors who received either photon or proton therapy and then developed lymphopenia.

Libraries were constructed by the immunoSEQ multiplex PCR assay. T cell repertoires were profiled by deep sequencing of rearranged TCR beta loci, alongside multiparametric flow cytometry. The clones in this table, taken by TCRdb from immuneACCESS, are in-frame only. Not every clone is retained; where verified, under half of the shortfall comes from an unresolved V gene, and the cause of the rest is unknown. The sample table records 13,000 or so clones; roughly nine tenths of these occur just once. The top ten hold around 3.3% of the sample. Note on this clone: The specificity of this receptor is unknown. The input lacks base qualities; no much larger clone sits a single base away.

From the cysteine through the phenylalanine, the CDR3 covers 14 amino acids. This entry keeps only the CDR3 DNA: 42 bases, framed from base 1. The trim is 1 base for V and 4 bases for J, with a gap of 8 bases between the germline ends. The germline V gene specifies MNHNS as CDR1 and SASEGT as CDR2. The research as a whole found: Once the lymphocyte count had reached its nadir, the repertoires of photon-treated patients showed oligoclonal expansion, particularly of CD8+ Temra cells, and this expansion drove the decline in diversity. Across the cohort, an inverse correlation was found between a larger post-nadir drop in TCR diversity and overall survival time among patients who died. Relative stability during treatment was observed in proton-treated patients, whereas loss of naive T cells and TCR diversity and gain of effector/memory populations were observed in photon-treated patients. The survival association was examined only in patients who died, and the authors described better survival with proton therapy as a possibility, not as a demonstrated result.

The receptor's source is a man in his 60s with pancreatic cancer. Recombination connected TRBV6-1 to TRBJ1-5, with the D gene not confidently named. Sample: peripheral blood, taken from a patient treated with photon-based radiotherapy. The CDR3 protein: CASSEGGQNQPQHF. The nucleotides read TGTGCCAGCAGTGAAGGTGGTCAGAATCAGCCCCAGCATTTT.